Below, 27 T cell receptor beta chains from the same sample are listed, as sequenced in a study of shared clonotypes between healthy human individuals. The data were produced by immunoSEQ multiplex PCR, yet TCRdb's version contains in-frame clones alone and is incomplete. The table has approximately 2.5 million clones, around 94% seen once; the top ten hold under 0.15%. The sequencing sample was made of naive CD4+ T cells sorted from blood. Subset reported: CD45RA+ positively selected. Source of these receptors: a man younger than 35 in good health.

The rearrangement links TRBV2 to TRBJ1-3; D gene unclear. The V gene lost 1 base and the J gene lost 0 bases, with 10 bases spanning the gap. CDR1 and CDR2 (germline): SNHLY, FYNNEI. This CDR3 region has 16 residues. In nucleotides, the CDR3 is TGTGCCAGCAGTGAAGACCAGCCTTCCTCTGGAAACACCATATATTTT. It is translated as CASSEDQPSSGNTIYF.

The gene calls are TRBV6-5 and TRBJ1-5, with D unclear. Trimming pared 5 bases from V and 2 bases from J, leaving 10 bases between. Germline V lookup: CDR1 MNHEY, CDR2 SVGAGI. This CDR3 is built from 14 residues. The CDR3 sequence is CASSEVWGNQPQHF. Here the CDR3 DNA reads TGTGCCAGCAGTGAAGTATGGGGCAATCAGCCCCAGCATTTT.

The chain carries TRBV7-6 and TRBJ2-1; the match to TRBD2 covers 7 bases. Germline assignment: CDR1 SGHVS and CDR2 FNYEAQ. CDR3 length equals 16 residues. With 0 bases clipped from V and 7 bases from J, the junction kept 9 bases outside the gene matches. CDR3: CASSLAGSGYTNEQFF. The CDR3 DNA sequence: TGTGCCAGCAGCTTAGCGGGTAGCGGGTACACAAATGAGCAGTTCTTC.

This clone was found once. The chain couples TRBV5-1 to TRBJ2-2; 7 nucleotides agree with TRBD1. Germline V CDR1 and CDR2: SGHRS, YFSETQ. V was pared by 4 bases and J by 6 bases, with 6 bases of the junction left unmatched. The CDR3 runs to 14 residues. CDR3 protein: CASSPGTDSGELFF. The DNA of the CDR3 is TGCGCCAGCAGCCCGGGGACAGATTCCGGGGAGCTGTTTTTT.

The gene calls are TRBV30 and TRBJ2-5, with D unresolved. V lost 0 bases, J lost 5 bases, and 10 bases lay in between. CDR1 is GTSNPN and CDR2 is SVGIG in the germline V gene (reference sequence). This CDR3 spans 13 amino acids. CDR3 in amino acids: CAWSVRPLETQYF. In nucleotides, the CDR3 is TGTGCCTGGAGTGTAAGGCCTTTGGAGACCCAGTACTTC.

The chain employs TRBV5-1 and TRBJ1-2; no clear D. The CDR3 spans 14 residues. Trimming left V 0 bases short and J 4 bases short, with 10 bases between. Germline CDR1 and CDR2: SGHRS and YFSETQ. The CDR3 spells CASSLAPGPYGYTF. In DNA form, the CDR3 reads TGCGCCAGCAGCTTGGCGCCAGGTCCCTATGGCTACACCTTC. The whole variable domain, remainder taken from reference TRBV5-1 and TRBJ1-2, is KAGVTQTPRYLIKTRGQQVTLSCSPISGHRSVSWYQQTPGQGLQFLFEYFSETQRNKGNFPGRFSGRQFSNSRSEMNVSTLELGDSALYLCASSLAPGPYGYTFGSGTRLTVV.

The chain links TRBV7-9 to TRBJ2-2, with D perhaps TRBD1 (6 bases). From germline, CDR1 is SEHNR and CDR2 FQNEAQ (reference sequence). The CDR3 is made up of 14 amino acids. V lost 3 bases and J lost 7, with 12 bases in between. In nucleotides, the CDR3 is TGTGCCAGCAGCTTCGGGACAACTTACGGGGAGCTGTTTTTT. The encoded protein is CASSFGTTYGELFF. The whole variable domain, remainder taken from reference TRBV7-9 and TRBJ2-2, is DTGVSQNPRHKITKRGQNVTFRCDPISEHNRLYWYRQTLGQGPEFLTYFQNEAQLEKSRLLSDRFSAERPKGSFSTLEIQRTEQGDSAMYLCASSFGTTYGELFFGEGSRLTVL.

With regard to this clone: The sample holds other DNA sequences that translate to the same CDR3. The chain employs TRBV5-1 and TRBJ1-3, with no clear D. The length of the CDR3 is 14 residues. CDR1 and CDR2 (germline): SGHRS, YFSETQ. Trimming took 0 bases from V and 4 from J, leaving 8 bases between them. The CDR3 bases are TGCGCCAGCAGCTTGGATGGCAGAGGAAACACCATATATTTT. As protein: CASSLDGRGNTIYF.

The V and J genes are TRBV7-9 and TRBJ1-1; D not resolved. CDR3 length equals 13 residues. V was cut by 10 bases and J by 0 bases, with 12 bases left in between. CDR1 is SEHNR, CDR2 FQNEAQ, per germline (reference sequence). The CDR3 reads CATSGLLNTEAFF. For the CDR3, the DNA is TGTGCCACGTCGGGGTTGTTGAACACTGAAGCTTTCTTT.

This chain connects TRBV7-6 to TRBJ2-1; maybe TRBD2 (6 bases). The CDR3 is 15 amino acids. V lost 5 bases and J lost 0, with 11 bases in between. Germline assignment: CDR1 SGHVS and CDR2 FNYEAQ. The CDR3 region is CASSTWRVSYNEQFF. In DNA form, the CDR3 reads TGTGCCAGCAGCACCTGGAGGGTCTCCTACAATGAGCAGTTCTTC.

This clone was recorded only once. The rearrangement uses TRBV13 and TRBJ1-2; D remains unclear. The CDR3 contains 13 residues. Deletions cut 5 bases from V and 4 bases from J, with 11 bases between. Per the germline V gene, CDR1 is PRHDT and CDR2 is FYEKMQ (reference sequence). The CDR3 region is CASSPTDGYGYTF. Here the CDR3 DNA reads TGTGCCAGCAGCCCGACGGACGGCTATGGCTACACCTTC.

The chain carries TRBV7-2 and TRBJ1-6; the D gene is possibly TRBD1 (6 bases). CDR1 SGHTA and CDR2 FQGNSA come from the germline V gene. V gave up 1 base and J gave up 5 bases, with 12 bases separating them. The CDR3 sequence is 16 residues long. In nucleotides, the CDR3 is TGTGCCAGCAGCTTAGTTTCAGGGGACGATAATTCACCCCTCCACTTT. Protein sequence: CASSLVSGDDNSPLHF.

The chain combines TRBV5-4 with TRBJ2-3, with D uncertain. This CDR3 is 13 amino acids long. The V and J ends lost 1 base and 5 bases respectively, with 8 bases between them. The V gene's germline CDR1 is SGHNT and CDR2 YYREEE (reference sequence). The chain's CDR3 is CASSLMTRDTQYF. In nucleotides, the CDR3 is TGTGCCAGCAGCTTGATGACGAGAGATACGCAGTATTTT.

Note on this clone: Different DNA sequences within this sample yield the same CDR3. This chain connects TRBV11-2 to TRBJ2-7; D ambiguous. Germline V CDR1 and CDR2: SGHAT, FQNNGV. This CDR3 has 13 amino acids. Between the trimmed V and J ends, which lost 0 bases and 6 bases, there was a span of 9 bases. As DNA, the CDR3 is TGTGCCAGCAGCTTAGATAGTCTGGGCGAGCAGTACTTC. Translated: CASSLDSLGEQYF.

The chain has TRBV30 and TRBJ1-1; D possibly corresponds to TRBD1 (6 bases). This CDR3 has 13 amino acids. V was cut by 3 bases and J by 5 bases, with 13 bases left in between. CDR1 and CDR2 (germline): GTSNPN, SVGIG (reference sequence). CDR3: CAWRGQPGTEAFF. CDR3 nucleotide sequence: TGTGCCTGGAGGGGACAACCCGGAACTGAAGCTTTCTTT. Full variable domain (outside the CDR3, taken from reference TRBV30 and TRBJ1-1): SQTIHQWPATLVQPVGSPLSLECTVEGTSNPNLYWYRQAAGRGLQLLFYSVGIGQISSEVPQNLSASRPQDRQFILSSKKLLLSDSGFYLCAWRGQPGTEAFFGQGTRLTVV.

The chain employs TRBV10-3 and TRBJ2-7; D not resolved. Germline V gives CDR1 ENHRY, CDR2 SYGVKD. CDR3 length equals 12 residues. The V and J ends lost 3 bases and 3 bases respectively, with 6 bases between them. CDR3 sequence (DNA): TGTGCCATCAGTGAAAGATTCTACGAGCAGTACTTC. It is translated as CAISERFYEQYF.

Of note for this clone: A far larger clone is one base from this, pointing to a likely read error. The chain is built from TRBV5-5 and TRBJ2-7; D unclear. CDR3 size: 11 residues. V was shortened by 3 bases and J by 2 bases, with 3 bases between the two germline ends. Germline CDR1 is SGHKS and CDR2 is YYEKEE (reference sequence). CDR3 in amino acids: CASSSPYEQYF. DNA of the CDR3: TGTGCCAGCAGCTCCCCCTACGAGCAGTACTTC.

V usage is TRBV11-2 and J usage is TRBJ2-2; D is possibly TRBD2 (6 bases). This CDR3 is built from 16 residues. Germline values: CDR1 SGHAT, CDR2 FQNNGV. The ends were cut back, 3 bases at V and 2 bases at J, with 13 bases in the middle. This CDR3 is CASSLAPGLNTGELFF. CDR3 nucleotides: TGTGCCAGCAGCTTGGCCCCGGGACTTAACACCGGGGAGCTGTTTTTT.

V is TRBV11-2 and J is TRBJ2-7; 10 bases line up with TRBD2. This CDR3 comprises 16 residues. J was trimmed by 4 bases and V by 2 bases; bases with no gene match: 8. Looked up from germline, CDR1 is SGHAT and CDR2 is FQNNGV. This CDR3 reads CASSLRRLAGFYEQYF. CDR3 DNA sequence: TGTGCCAGCAGCTTAAGGCGACTAGCGGGCTTTTACGAGCAGTACTTC.

This clone was found once. The chain links TRBV28 to TRBJ1-2, with 7 bases aligning to TRBD1. CDR1 and CDR2 from the germline V gene are MDHEN and SYDVKM. The CDR3 is 15 residues long. Trimming removed 6 bases from V and 3 bases from J; junction bases left unmatched: 10. The CDR3: CASRRLEQGYYGYTF. CDR3 coding DNA: TGTGCCAGCAGAAGATTGGAACAGGGGTACTATGGCTACACCTTC.

Concerning this clone: This sample also contains other DNA sequences that code for the same CDR3. This chain links TRBV28 with TRBJ1-5; D possibly corresponds to TRBD1 (5 bases). Germline V gives CDR1 MDHEN, CDR2 SYDVKM. The CDR3 has 14 residues. V was trimmed by 2 bases and J by 2 bases, leaving 7 bases between them. CDR3 protein: CASSLGGGNQPQHF. CDR3 DNA sequence: TGTGCCAGCAGTTTAGGGGGGGGCAATCAGCCCCAGCATTTT.

The chain links TRBV5-5 to TRBJ1-1; 7 nucleotides agree with TRBD1. The CDR3 consists of 12 residues. Trimming took 4 bases from V and 6 from J; bases not matched to a gene: 3. Per the germline V gene, CDR1 is SGHKS and CDR2 is YYEKEE (reference sequence). The CDR3 coding sequence is TGTGCCAGCAGCGCACAGGGGCCTGAAGCTTTCTTT. Protein sequence: CASSAQGPEAFF.

The chain is built from TRBV10-3 and TRBJ1-4; TRBD1 matches 9 bases. The CDR3 spans 15 residues. Trimming removed 6 bases from V and 8 bases from J; junction bases left unmatched: 10. The germline V gene encodes CDR1 ENHRY and CDR2 SYGVKD. The CDR3 here is CAISSTGGLDEKLFF. The DNA of the CDR3 is TGTGCCATCAGCTCCACAGGGGGCCTTGACGAAAAACTGTTTTTT.

This clone was counted only a few times. The chain employs TRBV4-2 and TRBJ2-4, with 7 bases lining up with TRBD1. J was trimmed by 7 bases and V by 5 bases; bases with no gene match: 17. The germline V gene encodes CDR1 LGHNA and CDR2 YNFKEQ. CDR3 size: 17 residues. The CDR3 loop is CASSRSGTVNPGNIQYF. DNA for the CDR3: TGTGCCAGCAGCAGATCCGGGACAGTTAACCCAGGGAACATTCAGTACTTC.

This clone was recorded a few times. V usage is TRBV27 and J usage is TRBJ1-6; TRBD1 agrees at 9 bases. V dropped 7 bases and J dropped 10; count of bases not matched to a gene: 11. CDR1 and CDR2 (germline): MNHEY, SMNVEV (reference sequence). The CDR3 totals 15 residues. CDR3 loop: CASNSRRDRVSPLHF. CDR3 sequence (DNA): TGTGCCAGCAACTCACGCCGGGACAGGGTGTCACCCCTCCACTTT.

The chain links TRBV18 to TRBJ2-6, with 10 positions matching TRBD2. Germline V gives CDR1 KGHSH, CDR2 LQKENI. The CDR3 is 20 residues long. The J segment lost 0 bases and the V segment lost 0 bases, leaving 8 bases of the junction unmatched. The CDR3 nucleotides read TGTGCCAGCTCACCACCCAGAGTAGCGGGAGGTAACTCTGGGGCCAACGTCCTGACTTTC. Translating gives CASSPPRVAGGNSGANVLTF.

The rearrangement links TRBV4-3 to TRBJ2-2; D not resolved. The CDR3 is 15 amino acids. Trimming left V 0 bases short and J 4 bases short, with 9 bases between. Germline CDR1 is LGHNA and CDR2 is YSLEER. The DNA of the CDR3 is TGCGCCAGCAGCCAAGAGCGGCTTGGCACCGGGGAGCTGTTTTTT. Residues: CASSQERLGTGELFF.